This entry describes one T cell receptor beta chain. Profiling relied on immunoSEQ multiplex PCR, and the TCRdb table lists in-frame clones only, not all of them. The data contain 77,000 or so clones, approximately 80% of them seen just once; the ten biggest clones take up roughly 0.5%. This CDR3 is built from 14 residues. Trimming stripped 6 bases from V and 2 bases from J, with 11 bases between. Germline V CDR1 and CDR2: SNHLY, FYNNEI. This specimen comes from a study of OX40 agonist ivuxolimab in advanced cancers. Study-wide background: The study treated patients with ivuxolimab, an agonistic anti-OX40 (CD134) antibody. The dose-escalation group included hepatocellular carcinoma, melanoma, renal cell carcinoma and head and neck cancer. Checkpoint inhibitors had been given previously to under 50% of patients.

This receptor was identified in an adult with an advanced solid tumor such as melanoma, head and neck, liver or kidney cancer. The chain links TRBV2 to TRBJ2-1, with D possibly matching TRBD1 (5 bases). This specimen was CD4+ or CD8+ T cells sorted from blood, taken in a trial of the OX40 agonist ivuxolimab. The CDR3 sequence: CASRVGRAYNEQFF. Written as DNA, the CDR3 is TGTGCCAGCAGGGTGGGCAGGGCCTACAATGAGCAGTTCTTC.